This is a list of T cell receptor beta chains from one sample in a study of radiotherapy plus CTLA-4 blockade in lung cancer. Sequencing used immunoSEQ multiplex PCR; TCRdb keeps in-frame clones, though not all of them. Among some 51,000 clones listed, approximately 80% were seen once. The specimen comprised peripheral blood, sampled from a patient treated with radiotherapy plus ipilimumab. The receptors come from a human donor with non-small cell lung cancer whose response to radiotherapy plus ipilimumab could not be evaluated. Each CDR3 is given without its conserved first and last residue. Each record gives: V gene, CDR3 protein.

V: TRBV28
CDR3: ASSSTVGAF

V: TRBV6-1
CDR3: ASRIPGSGETQY

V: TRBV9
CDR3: ASSLGTAPSTGELF

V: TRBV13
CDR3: ASSPPEGYEQY

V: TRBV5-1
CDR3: ASSLGAGRYNEQF

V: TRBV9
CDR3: ASSDMGHPNSPLH

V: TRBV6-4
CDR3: ASGTENEKLF

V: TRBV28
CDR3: ASSAGRGLD

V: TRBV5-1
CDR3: ASSLGAGRETQY

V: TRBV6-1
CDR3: ASRERTGPSNQPQH

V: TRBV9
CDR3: ASSVYTGGHTEAF

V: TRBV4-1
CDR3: ASSLGQNYGYT

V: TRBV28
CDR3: ASRMTGSNQPQH

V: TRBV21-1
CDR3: ASSTYGTGGRCRYEQY

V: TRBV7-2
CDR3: ASTIYDRPYGYT

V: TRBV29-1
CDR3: SGLTGSYEQY

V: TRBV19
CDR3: ASSIPGNNYEQY

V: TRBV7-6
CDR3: ASSPRQGGHQPQH

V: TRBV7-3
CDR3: ASSSRQNTEAF

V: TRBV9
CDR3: ASSVGLAGDHEQF

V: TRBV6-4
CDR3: ASSGTSGGYEQY

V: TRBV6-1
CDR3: ASRAGSLGEQY

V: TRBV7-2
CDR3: ASSGRQGFTEAF

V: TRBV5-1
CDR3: ASSLTSGNTGELF

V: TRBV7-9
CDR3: ASSLGAMFSGNTIY

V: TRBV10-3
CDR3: AVSEGANYGYT

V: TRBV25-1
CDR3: ASSEWGRRGDTQY

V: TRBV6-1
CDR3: ASRFYPRDTQY

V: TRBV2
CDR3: ASVRGPRNQPQH

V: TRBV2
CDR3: ASSEVGTSGRDEQF

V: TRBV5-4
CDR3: ASSWGVTDTQY